A single T cell receptor (beta chain) is shown here with its context. The antigen is unknown. The data derive from a study of shared clonotypes between healthy human individuals. General observations from the study: The generation probabilities recorded for non-shared clonotypes fell below those of clonotypes shared by all four donors.

The CDR3 covers 13 residues. Germline V CDR1 and CDR2: LNHNV, YYDKDF (reference sequence). Trimming pared 7 bases from V and 5 bases from J, leaving 15 bases between. Some 32,000 T cell genomes, or roughly 200 ng DNA, went into the sorted-subset replicate PCRs. Source study methods: There were no quality scores in the junction-only immunoSEQ sequences, so filtering differed. Measured with immunoSEQ multiplex PCR; TCRdb has only the in-frame clones, and not every one. D and trimming were read from the DNA, whereas the V and J calls and clone size are those reported in that table. Here the sample spans roughly 1,500,000 clones, approximately 98% being singletons.

Sequenced sample: naive CD4+ T cells sorted from blood. Subset given: CD45RA+ positively selected. The chain has TRBV15 and TRBJ2-7; maybe TRBD2 (7 bases). This TCR came from a man aged 25 to 40 in good health. Here the CDR3 DNA reads TGTGCCACCATGTTTCGGGGGGCGGACGAGCAGTACTTC. Protein sequence: CATMFRGADEQYF.